This TCR beta chain was captured by sequencing in a study of cytomegalovirus exposure and HLA in healthy donors. Study-level results: In a later analysis, DRB1 alleles had the most associated TCRs; HLA-C alleles the fewest.

The J segment lost 0 bases and the V segment lost 0 bases, leaving 8 bases of the junction unmatched. The CDR3 has 18 residues. Germline CDR1 is SGHNT and CDR2 is YYREEE (reference sequence). The PCR used 60 Vbeta and 13 Jbeta primers. The method was immunoSEQ multiplex PCR; TCRdb's version includes in-frame clones alone and lacks a portion of them. The table has about 210,000 clones, roughly 80% seen once; the top ten hold more than 3%. About this clone itself: What it recognizes is unknown.

The chain is built from TRBV5-4 and TRBJ2-2, with 7 bases fitting TRBD1. This sequence was found in a man aged 40-49 years in good health and CMV-seropositive. The source material was PBMCs. The CDR3 here is CASSLGYTGAPNTGELFF. The DNA for the CDR3 is TGTGCCAGCAGCTTGGGGTATACAGGGGCCCCGAACACCGGGGAGCTGTTTTTT.